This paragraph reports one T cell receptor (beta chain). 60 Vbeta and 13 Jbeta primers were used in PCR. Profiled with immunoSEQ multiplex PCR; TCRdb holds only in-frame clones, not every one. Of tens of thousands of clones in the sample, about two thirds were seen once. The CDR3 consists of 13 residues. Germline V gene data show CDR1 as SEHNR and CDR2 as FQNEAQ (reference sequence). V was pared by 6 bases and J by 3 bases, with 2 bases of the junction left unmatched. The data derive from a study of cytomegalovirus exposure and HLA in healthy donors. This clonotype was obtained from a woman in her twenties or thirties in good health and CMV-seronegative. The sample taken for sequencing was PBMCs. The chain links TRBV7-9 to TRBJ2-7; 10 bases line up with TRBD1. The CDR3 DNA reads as TGTGCCAGCAGAGGACAGGGGGTCTACGAGCAGTACTTC. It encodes CASRGQGVYEQYF.